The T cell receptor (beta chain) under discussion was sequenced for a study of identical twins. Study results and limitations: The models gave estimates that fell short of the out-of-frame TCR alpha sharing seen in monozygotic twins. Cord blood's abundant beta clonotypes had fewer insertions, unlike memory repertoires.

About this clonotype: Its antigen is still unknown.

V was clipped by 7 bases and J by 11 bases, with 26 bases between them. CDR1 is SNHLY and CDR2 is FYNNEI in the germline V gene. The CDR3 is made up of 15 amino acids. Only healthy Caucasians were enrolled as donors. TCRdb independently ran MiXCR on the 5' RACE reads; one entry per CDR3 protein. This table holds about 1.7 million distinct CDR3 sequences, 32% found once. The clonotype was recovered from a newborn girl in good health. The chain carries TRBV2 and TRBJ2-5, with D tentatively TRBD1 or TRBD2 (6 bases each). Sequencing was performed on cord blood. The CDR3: CASNPQGLGYNEQYF. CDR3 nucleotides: TGTGCCAGCAACCCACAGGGACTTGGGTACAATGAGCAGTACTTC.